The source of this T cell receptor beta chain is a study of T cells after yellow fever vaccination. V trimming: 0 bases; J trimming: 4 bases; junction bases outside the gene matches: 8. Per the germline V gene, CDR1 is SGHRS and CDR2 is YFSETQ. The CDR3 extends over 17 amino acids. This clonotype was seen only a few times. MiXCR was run by TCRdb on the 5' RACE reads, yielding one entry per CDR3 protein. The sample shows 150,000 to 200,000 distinct CDR3 sequences, more than 9.5% of them seen only once. This receptor was taken from a man in his late teens or twenties who received the YFV17D yellow fever vaccine. This chain connects TRBV5-1 to TRBJ2-2; 8 nucleotides align to TRBD2. The source was CD8+ T cells sorted from PBMCs, collected 15 days after the yellow fever booster vaccination. CDR3 amino acids: CASSLAPGGLSTGELFF. CDR3 nucleotide sequence: TGCGCCAGCAGCTTGGCCCCGGGGGGGCTGAGCACCGGGGAGCTGTTTTTT.